This T cell receptor (beta chain) was obtained from a study of OX40 agonist ivuxolimab in advanced cancers. The data were produced by immunoSEQ multiplex PCR, yet TCRdb's version contains in-frame clones alone and is incomplete. The table shows about 18,000 clones, with about 80% occurring only once. V shed 4 bases and J shed 6 bases, with 13 bases lying between them. This CDR3 spans 13 amino acids. Germline V CDR1 and CDR2: WSHSY, SAAADI. Blood got drawn at baseline, again on cycle 4 day 1, and then on cycle 7 day 1. The clonotype comes from an adult with an advanced solid tumor such as melanoma, head and neck, liver or kidney cancer. The chain carries TRBV10-2 and TRBJ2-7; a possible D gene is TRBD2 (5 bases). Sequenced here: CD4+ or CD8+ T cells sorted from blood, sampled in a trial of the OX40 agonist ivuxolimab. The CDR3 DNA reads TGCGCCAGCAGTGGAAATAGGGCGGGCGAGCAGTACTTC. Protein: CASSGNRAGEQYF.